Listed below are T cell receptor beta chains from one sample, sequenced in a study of T cells in Graves' hyperthyroidism and ophthalmopathy. TCRdb independently ran MiXCR on the multiplex PCR reads; one entry per CDR3 protein. The sample contains about 570,000 distinct CDR3 sequences, around 45% of which appear only once. Sequences were obtained from peripheral blood or thyroid tissue (not recorded which). These receptors all stem from an adult woman with Graves' disease, either hyperthyroidism or ophthalmopathy (not recorded which). Both conserved end residues are part of each CDR3. A D gene is named only where the DNA matches it firmly. Size tells how often a clone was seen (once, few, many) or the class of an expanded clone, and some rows leave it out.

v_call	j_call	d_call	clone_size	cdr3_nt	cdr3_aa
TRBV18	TRBJ2-6	NA	few	TGTGCCAGCTCACCTCGACAGCCATCTGGGGCCAACGTCCTGACTTTC	CASSPRQPSGANVLTF
TRBV2	TRBJ1-3	NA	many	TGTGCCAGCAGTGATACTCCAGGAAACACCATATATTTT	CASSDTPGNTIYF
TRBV20-1	TRBJ1-2	NA	many	TGCAGTGCTAGCCTTCCAGGGTCAGGCGGCTATGGCTACACCTTC	CSASLPGSGGYGYTF
TRBV6-1	TRBJ1-5	NA	NA	TGTGCCAGCAGTGAGTTCCAGGGAGGTAATCAGCCCCAGCATTTT	CASSEFQGGNQPQHF
TRBV7-6	TRBJ1-1	NA	NA	TGTGTCAGCAGCTTCAGACCTAAAACACCGATGCCTGAAGCTTTCTTT	CVSSFRPKTPMPEAFF
TRBV25-1	TRBJ1-2	NA	many	TGTGCCAGCAGTGAATATACCCCGATAAATGGCTACACCTTC	CASSEYTPINGYTF
TRBV7-3	TRBJ1-5	NA	NA	TGTGCCAGCAGCTTAACGGACACAAAACAGCCCCAGCATTTT	CASSLTDTKQPQHF
TRBV9	TRBJ2-5	NA	few	TGTGCCAGCAGCCAAGAGCCAGTACCCCAAGAGACCCAGTACTTC	CASSQEPVPQETQYF
TRBV9	TRBJ2-7	NA	many	TGTGCCAGCAGCGCCTCTAGGAGTCCCTACGAGCAGTACTTC	CASSASRSPYEQYF
TRBV6-1	TRBJ1-4	NA	many	TGTGCCAGCAACAAAAAGCCCCGCGGGATTGAAAAACTGTTTTTT	CASNKKPRGIEKLFF
TRBV7-2	TRBJ1-1	NA	NA	TGTGCCAGCAGCGAGAAGGGAAGACCTGAAGCTTTCTTT	CASSEKGRPEAFF
TRBV10-2	TRBJ1-6	NA	NA	TGCGCCAGCAGTGAGGGGGTAAATTCACCCCTCCACTTT	CASSEGVNSPLHF
TRBV2	TRBJ1-5	NA	NA	TGTGCCAGCAGTGTTTCTGGGTCTCAGCCCCAGCATTTT	CASSVSGSQPQHF
TRBV7-2	TRBJ1-1	TRBD1	NA	TGTGCCAGCAGCTTAGACAGGGGGCGTCAAGCTTTCTTT	CASSLDRGRQAFF
TRBV6-1	TRBJ2-6	TRBD1	NA	TGTGCCAGCAGCGCCCGGGACAGGGTCCCTGGGGCCAACGTCCTGACTTTC	CASSARDRVPGANVLTF
TRBV7-9	TRBJ2-1	TRBD2	few	TGTGCCAGCAGCGCGCGGGGGGGGGCTCACAATGAGCAGTTCTTC	CASSARGGAHNEQFF
TRBV29-1	TRBJ1-4	NA	NA	TGCAGCGTTGAGCGGCAGGGAGGAGAAAAACTGTTTTTT	CSVERQGGEKLFF
TRBV5-1	TRBJ2-3	TRBD2	NA	TGCGCCAGCAGCTTCGGGGGAGGGACCACAGATACGCAGTATTTT	CASSFGGGTTDTQYF
TRBV24-1	TRBJ2-2	TRBD1	many	TGTGCCACCAGTGATGGGACAGAGACCGGGGAGCTGTTTTTT	CATSDGTETGELFF
TRBV11-1	TRBJ2-5	TRBD2	NA	TGTGCCAGCAGCTTCGGAGCTAGCGGGGGAGAGGCCCAGTACTTC	CASSFGASGGEAQYF
TRBV7-2	TRBJ1-4	NA	many	TGTGCCAGCAGCTTTCAGCACGCTAATGAAAAACTGTTTTTT	CASSFQHANEKLFF
TRBV10-3	TRBJ1-2	TRBD1	NA	TGTGCCAGCAGTGAAGCCCGAGGACAGGGGAGTGGCTACACCTTC	CASSEARGQGSGYTF
TRBV11-2	TRBJ1-5	NA	many	TGTGCCAGCAGCTTAGACCGGGGTCGGCCCCAGCATTTT	CASSLDRGRPQHF
TRBV19	TRBJ1-2	NA	many	TGTGCCAGTAGCCCTCCGTCCGGGTATGGCTACACCTTC	CASSPPSGYGYTF
TRBV2	TRBJ1-1	TRBD1	few	TGTGCCAGCCACCGGGACAGGGAGTCAACTGAAGCTTTCTTT	CASHRDRESTEAFF
TRBV20-1	TRBJ2-5	NA	NA	TGCAGTGCTAGGACTTACAGGGCCCAAGAGACCCAGTACTTC	CSARTYRAQETQYF
TRBV20-1	TRBJ1-1	NA	NA	TGCAGTCCTGGGGCAGGGCTGGGCACTGAAGCTTTCTTT	CSPGAGLGTEAFF
TRBV6-5	TRBJ1-2	NA	few	TGTGCCAGCAATAGGGATGGAGGGAGAGTCTTCTATGGCTACACCTTC	CASNRDGGRVFYGYTF
TRBV20-1	TRBJ1-1	NA	once	TGCAGTGCTTTAGGACGGTTTGAAGCTTTCTTT	CSALGRFEAFF
TRBV28	TRBJ2-7	NA	NA	TGTGCCAGCAGTTTAAGACAGCCCGTGGGTGACGAGCAGTACTTC	CASSLRQPVGDEQYF
TRBV7-8	TRBJ2-5	TRBD1	NA	TGTGCCAGCAGCCAGGGACAGGGGCCCCAAGAGACCCAGTACTTC	CASSQGQGPQETQYF
TRBV18	TRBJ2-7	NA	NA	TGTGCCAGCTCCCCGGGTGGCGGGACACGCAACGAGCAGTACTTC	CASSPGGGTRNEQYF
TRBV7-8	TRBJ2-7	NA	NA	TGTGCCAGCAGCGATTCGGCGGGAATTGAGCAGTACTTC	CASSDSAGIEQYF
TRBV2	TRBJ2-5	NA	NA	TGTGCCAGCAGTGAGCCCCAGTACTTC	CASSEPQYF
TRBV30	TRBJ2-7	TRBD1	NA	TGTGCCTCTATTCCCGGACAGGGATCCTACGAGCAGTACTTC	CASIPGQGSYEQYF
TRBV7-9	TRBJ2-2	NA	many	TGTGCCAGCAGCCCGGGACTCCTGCGGACCGGGGAGCTGTTTTTT	CASSPGLLRTGELFF
TRBV2	TRBJ1-2	NA	NA	TGTGCCAGCAGTGGGGCGAGTCAGGAGAGTTATGGCTACACCTTC	CASSGASQESYGYTF
TRBV15	TRBJ2-5	NA	NA	TGTGCCACCAGCAGCCGGCGAGATCAGGGCCAGACCCAGTACTTC	CATSSRRDQGQTQYF
TRBV11-1	TRBJ1-6	TRBD1	many	TGTGCCAGCAGGAAAACAGGGGGCACACCCCTCCACTTT	CASRKTGGTPLHF
TRBV9	TRBJ1-2	TRBD1	many	TGTGCCAGCAGCGGGGACAGGGCATTAGATGGCTACACCTTC	CASSGDRALDGYTF
TRBV7-3	TRBJ2-2	NA	few	TGTGCCAGCAGCCAAGGGGGGGGGGAGCTGTTTTTT	CASSQGGGELFF